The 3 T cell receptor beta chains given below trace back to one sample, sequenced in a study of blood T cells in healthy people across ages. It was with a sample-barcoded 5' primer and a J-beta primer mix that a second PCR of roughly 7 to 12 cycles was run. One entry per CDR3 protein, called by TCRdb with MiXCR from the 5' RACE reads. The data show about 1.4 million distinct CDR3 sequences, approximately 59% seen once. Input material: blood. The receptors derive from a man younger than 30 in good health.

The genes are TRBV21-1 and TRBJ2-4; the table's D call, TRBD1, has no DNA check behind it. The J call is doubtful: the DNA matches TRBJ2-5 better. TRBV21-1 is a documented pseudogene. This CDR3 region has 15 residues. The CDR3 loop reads CASSNPPWAEETQYF. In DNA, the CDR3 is TGTGCCAGCAGCAACCCCCCGTGGGCGGAAGAGACCCAGTACTTC.

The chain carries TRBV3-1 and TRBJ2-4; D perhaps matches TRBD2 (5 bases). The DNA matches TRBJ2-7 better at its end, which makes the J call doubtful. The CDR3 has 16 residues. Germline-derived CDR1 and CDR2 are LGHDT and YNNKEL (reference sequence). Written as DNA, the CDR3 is TGTGCCAGCAGCACCGGTGGATCGGTGCGGGCCTACGAGCAGTACTTC. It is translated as CASSTGGSVRAYEQYF.

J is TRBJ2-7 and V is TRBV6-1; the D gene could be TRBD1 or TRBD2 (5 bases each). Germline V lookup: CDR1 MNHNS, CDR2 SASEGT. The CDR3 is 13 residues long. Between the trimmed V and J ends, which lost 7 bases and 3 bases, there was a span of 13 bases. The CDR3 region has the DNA TGTGCCAGCAACCGGGACGTTTACTACGAGCAGTACTTC. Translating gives CASNRDVYYEQYF.